The present T cell receptor (beta chain) was sequenced within a study of blood T cell repertoires in COVID-19. Across the study: The study drew acute and convalescent COVID-19 samples from the United States, Italy and Spain. The analysed material was cDNA or gDNA that came from T cells, B-cell-depleted T cells, or PBMCs.

Study processing details: Amplification of reference gene primers provided the estimated nucleated cell counts. Using immunoSEQ multiplex PCR, the repertoire was profiled, and TCRdb retains in-frame clones only, with some absent. V, J and clone size derive from that table, while D and trimming were established from the DNA sequence. The sample consists of under 200,000 clones, about 85% of them appearing once. Germline CDR1 reads LGHNA; CDR2 reads YNFKEQ. Trimming at V came to 2 bases and at J to 7 bases, leaving 7 bases not matched to a gene. The CDR3 has 16 residues. Sequencing was performed on peripheral blood. The TCR originated in a man aged 60 to 75 with active or convalescent COVID-19. The chain uses TRBV4-2 and TRBJ2-1; TRBD2 matches 11 bases. The CDR3 bases are TGTGCCAGCAGCCAAACAACTAGCGGGGGCCCTAATGAGCAGTTCTTC. As protein: CASSQTTSGGPNEQFF.